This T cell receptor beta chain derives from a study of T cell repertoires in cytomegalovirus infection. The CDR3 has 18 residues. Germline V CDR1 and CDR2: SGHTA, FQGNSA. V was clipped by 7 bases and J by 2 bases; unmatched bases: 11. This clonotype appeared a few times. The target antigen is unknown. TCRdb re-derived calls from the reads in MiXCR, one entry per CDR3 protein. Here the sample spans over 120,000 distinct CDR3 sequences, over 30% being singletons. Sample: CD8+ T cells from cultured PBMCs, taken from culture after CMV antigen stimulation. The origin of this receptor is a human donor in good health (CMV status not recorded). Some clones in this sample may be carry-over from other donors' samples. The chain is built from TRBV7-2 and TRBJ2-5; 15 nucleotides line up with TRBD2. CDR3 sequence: CASNYWTSGGADQETQYF. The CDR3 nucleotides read TGTGCCAGCAACTATTGGACTAGCGGGGGGGCCGATCAAGAGACCCAGTACTTC. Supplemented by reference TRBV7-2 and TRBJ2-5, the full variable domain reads GAGVSQSPSNKVTEKGKDVELRCDPISGHTALYWYRQSLGQGLEFLIYFQGNSAPDKSGLPSDRFSAERTGGSVSTLTIQRTQQEDSAVYLCASNYWTSGGADQETQYFGPGTRLLVL.